The 15 T cell receptor beta chains below come from one sample, sequenced in a study of beta chain features in type 1 diabetes. Overall study results and limits: Researchers report that Type 1 diabetes patients had moderately but significantly shorter TCRB CDR3s across all four CD4+ subsets.

No antigen is known for these receptors. Expressed TCRB transcripts got sequenced, as all isolated RNA was reverse transcribed. Assay used: immunoSEQ multiplex PCR; TCRdb lists only in-frame clones, some missing. The sample shows approximately 270,000 clones, over 11% of them seen only once. Specimen: naive CD4+ T cells from blood. The source is a young man with type 1 diabetes.

This clone was seen a few times. This rearrangement joins TRBV29-1 to TRBJ1-2; TRBD1 matches 9 bases. Germline CDR1 SQVTM, CDR2 ANQGSEA. The CDR3 has 14 amino acids. Trimming cost V 1 base and J 7 bases; bases outside gene matches: 7. This chain's CDR3 is CSVEGPGQGSGYTF. DNA of the CDR3: TGCAGCGTTGAAGGCCCGGGACAGGGTTCTGGCTACACCTTC.

This chain uses TRBV13 with TRBJ2-7; D might be TRBD1 (5 bases). CDR1 PRHDT and CDR2 FYEKMQ come from the germline V gene (reference sequence). This CDR3 region has 11 residues. Trimming stripped 5 bases from V and 6 bases from J, with 8 bases between. The CDR3 region is CASSVRGEQYF. The CDR3 DNA follows: TGTGCCAGCAGCGTAAGGGGCGAGCAGTACTTC.

The chain links TRBV6-5 to TRBJ1-1; a weak D match, TRBD1 (6 bases). The V gene lost 7 bases and the J gene lost 5 bases, with 11 bases spanning the gap. In germline, CDR1 is MNHEY, CDR2 SVGAGI. The CDR3 runs to 12 residues. The CDR3 DNA follows: TGTGCCAGCAAGAGGCAGGGGACTGAAGCTTTCTTT. This encodes CASKRQGTEAFF.

This chain links TRBV30 with TRBJ2-1; tentatively, D is TRBD1 (6 bases). The V gene lost 2 bases and the J gene lost 13 bases, with 24 bases spanning the gap. This CDR3 is built from 15 residues. From germline, CDR1 is GTSNPN and CDR2 SVGIG (reference sequence). The CDR3 bases are TGTGCCTGGAGTCAAGGGGGTAGTACGTTTGGCAAACAGTTCTTC. It encodes CAWSQGGSTFGKQFF.

The rearrangement joins TRBV2 to TRBJ2-3; 7 bases match TRBD1. V trimming: 3 bases; J trimming: 5 bases; junction bases outside the gene matches: 5. The CDR3 loop spans 14 amino acids. The germline gives CDR1 SNHLY, CDR2 FYNNEI. CDR3 in amino acids: CASSEGRQGDTQYF. DNA of the CDR3: TGTGCCAGCAGTGAGGGGAGACAGGGAGATACGCAGTATTTT.

This clone was seen a handful of times. This chain connects TRBV25-1 to TRBJ2-1; TRBD2 matches 7 bases. J lost 5 bases, V lost 4 bases, and 8 bases had no gene match. The CDR3 length is 15 residues. Germline CDR1 reads MGHDK; CDR2 reads SYGVNS. CDR3 sequence: CASSAGGSTNNEQFF. In DNA, the CDR3 is TGTGCCAGCAGTGCTGGCGGGAGCACGAACAATGAGCAGTTCTTC.

This clone has a handful of counts. This sequence joins TRBV15 and TRBJ2-5, with D possibly being TRBD2 (6 bases). This CDR3 comprises 14 residues. Germline values: CDR1 LNHNV, CDR2 YYDKDF (reference sequence). Trimming removed 0 bases from V and 4 bases from J, with 9 bases in between. CDR3: CATSRDTGRETQYF. Written as DNA, the CDR3 is TGTGCCACCAGCAGAGATACCGGGAGAGAGACCCAGTACTTC.

The chain combines TRBV27 with TRBJ1-1; 8 bases are a match to TRBD1. The CDR3 is 11 residues long. The germline CDR1 and CDR2 sequences are MNHEY and SMNVEV (reference sequence). The ends lost 6 bases at V and 11 bases at J; junction bases unmatched: 5. The CDR3 protein is CASSSQGDAFF. The CDR3 region has the DNA TGTGCCAGCAGCTCACAGGGGGATGCTTTCTTT.

The chain combines TRBV19 with TRBJ2-2; a possible D gene is TRBD2 (5 bases). V lost 11 bases, J lost 6 bases, and 16 bases lay in between. CDR1 and CDR2 from the germline V gene are LNHDA and SQIVND (reference sequence). The CDR3 runs 13 residues. The CDR3 protein is CASRAGTAGELFF. The CDR3 nucleotides read TGTGCCTCCCGGGCGGGTACCGCCGGGGAGCTGTTTTTT.

The chain links TRBV15 to TRBJ2-7; the match to TRBD2 covers 11 bases. CDR3 size: 15 residues. Germline V gives CDR1 LNHNV, CDR2 YYDKDF (reference sequence). J gave up 3 bases and V 0 bases, and 1 base lay outside the gene matches. The chain's CDR3 is CATSRDTSGSYEQYF. CDR3 sequence (DNA): TGTGCCACCAGCAGAGATACTAGCGGGAGCTACGAGCAGTACTTC.

The chain uses TRBV27 and TRBJ2-5; D call uncertain. V was shortened by 2 bases and J by 5 bases, with 6 bases between the two germline ends. CDR1 is MNHEY and CDR2 is SMNVEV in the germline V gene (reference sequence). This CDR3 comprises 12 residues. CDR3 DNA sequence: TGTGCCAGCAGTTTAACCGGGGAGACCCAGTACTTC. Protein: CASSLTGETQYF.

Only a few counts were recorded for this clone. The chain joins TRBV5-1 to TRBJ2-7; 8 bases fit TRBD1. After removal of 5 bases from V and 4 bases from J, the junction contained 8 bases not matched to a gene. CDR3 length: 14 amino acids. Germline V gene data show CDR1 as SGHRS and CDR2 as YFSETQ. CDR3 nucleotides: TGCGCCAGCAGTATACAGGGGGAGCGATACGAGCAGTACTTC. It is translated as CASSIQGERYEQYF.

The chain couples TRBV5-1 to TRBJ2-7, with 8 bases aligning to TRBD1. The J segment lost 3 bases and the V segment lost 0 bases, leaving 8 bases of the junction unmatched. Germline-derived CDR1 and CDR2 are SGHRS and YFSETQ. This CDR3 spans 16 amino acids. The CDR3 spells CASSLVPTGGSYEQYF. The CDR3 DNA reads TGCGCCAGCAGCTTGGTACCTACAGGGGGGAGCTACGAGCAGTACTTC.

This clone has a handful of counts. The chain is built from TRBV7-2 and TRBJ2-3; the D is unclear. Germline CDR1 SGHTA, CDR2 FQGNSA. The CDR3 contains 12 residues. Trimming removed 5 bases from V and 2 bases from J, with 5 bases in between. CDR3 nucleotides: TGTGCCAGCAGCGGGCTCACAGATACGCAGTATTTT. Protein sequence: CASSGLTDTQYF.

This chain uses TRBV23-1 with TRBJ2-7, with unresolved D. Being an ORF, TRBV23-1 has a function that is uncertain. V shed 4 bases and J shed 4 bases, with 29 bases lying between them. This CDR3 region has 19 residues. This CDR3 is CASSPPPAADWKSSYEQYF. In DNA form, the CDR3 reads TGCGCCAGCAGTCCCCCACCTGCGGCAGACTGGAAATCTTCTTACGAGCAGTACTTC.